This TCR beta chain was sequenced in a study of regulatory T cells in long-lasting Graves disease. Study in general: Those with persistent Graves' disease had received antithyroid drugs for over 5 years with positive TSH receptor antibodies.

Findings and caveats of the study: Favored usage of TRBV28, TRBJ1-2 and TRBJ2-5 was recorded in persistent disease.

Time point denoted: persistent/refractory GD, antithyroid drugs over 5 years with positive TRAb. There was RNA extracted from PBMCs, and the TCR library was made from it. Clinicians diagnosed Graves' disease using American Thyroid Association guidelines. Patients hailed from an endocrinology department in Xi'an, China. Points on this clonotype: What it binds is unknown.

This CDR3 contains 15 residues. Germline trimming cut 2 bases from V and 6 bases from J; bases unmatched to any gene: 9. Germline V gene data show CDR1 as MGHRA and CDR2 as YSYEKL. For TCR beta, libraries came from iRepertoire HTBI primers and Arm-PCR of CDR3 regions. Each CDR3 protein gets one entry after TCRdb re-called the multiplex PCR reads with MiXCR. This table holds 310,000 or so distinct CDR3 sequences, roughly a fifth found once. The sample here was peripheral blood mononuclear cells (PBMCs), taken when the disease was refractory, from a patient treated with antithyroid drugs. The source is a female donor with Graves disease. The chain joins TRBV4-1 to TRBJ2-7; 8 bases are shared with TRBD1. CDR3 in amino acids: CASSQPGTGIREQYF. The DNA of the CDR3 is TGCGCCAGCAGCCAACCCGGGACAGGCATCCGCGAGCAGTACTTC.